The clone carrying this TCR beta chain was detected many times. This specimen comes from a study of T cells in Graves' hyperthyroidism and ophthalmopathy. TCR beta CDR3 region amplification was performed from RNA transcripts. Using the HTBI primer set, a first-round RT-PCR was run on the TCR CDR3. TCRdb passed the multiplex PCR reads through MiXCR, listing each CDR3 protein once. The sample shows 300,000 to 400,000 distinct CDR3 sequences, roughly 20% of them seen only once. Sequencing input: blood. The origin of this receptor is a woman aged 45-59 years with Graves' hyperthyroidism.

This CDR3 reads CASTIAGEKQFF. In DNA form, the CDR3 reads TGTGCCAGCACCATTGCCGGGGAAAAGCAGTTCTTC. The chain combines TRBV6-2 or TRBV6-3 with TRBJ2-1; TRBD2 is a possible D gene (5 bases). The CDR3 totals 12 residues. The germline V and J ends were trimmed by 7 bases and 11 bases, with 15 bases remaining between them. The V gene's germline CDR1 is MNHEY and CDR2 SVGEGT.